This T cell receptor beta chain derives from a study of T cell clonality in common variable immunodeficiency (dated by TCRdb to 2014 to 2015). For sequencing, equivalent amounts of genomic DNA were input from CVID and control samples. For every sample, a 60 bp segment covering the rearranged TCRbeta CDR3 region was amplified and then sequenced. The immunoSEQ assay, a bias-corrected multiplex PCR combined with high-throughput sequencing, was used for TCRbeta amplification. On the study's bioinformatics: Every unique nucleotide sequence was considered a clone and was annotated with V, D and J genes, copy number and frequency. Sequences were labeled productive if in frame, and non-productive if out of frame or containing stop codons. As previously described, Shannon's entropy was used to calculate clonality. The predicted amino acid sequences of productive clones were used to derive the mean CDR3 Kyte-Doolittle hydropathy. Using the R hclust function, scaled V gene usage was clustered hierarchically with Manhattan distance and complete linkage. To assess clone sharing by CDR3 amino acid sequence, 12 repertoires per group were resampled over 100 rounds. The repertoires were searched for over 60 published EBV-specific TCRbeta sequences and 245 published CMV-specific TCRbeta sequences. Analysis left out a couple of CVID samples that produced under 10,000 sequences, so approximately 40 CVID repertoires remained. Sourced from immuneACCESS, this table was stored by TCRdb with only in-frame sequences that have V and J called. A share of the clones is absent; for the studies checked, an unresolved V gene accounts for under half, and the remainder has no known explanation. The V and J calls and clone size were taken over from that table, and D and trimming were inferred from the DNA. In this sample, about 42,000 clones appear, none counted once only. The ten largest clones take up roughly 5.6% of the sample.

The study at large found these results: Even though DNA input was equal, the average per sample came to about 81,820 unique sequences for controls compared with about 31,547 for CVID samples. TCRbeta clonality was higher in CVID subjects than in healthy controls (t-test p = 0.018), and the increase was most characteristic of about a third of subjects. Patient heterogeneity within the CVID cohort put limits on correlating repertoire features with clinical complications. According to the authors, finding the cause of the higher clonality in CVID would require sequencing the repertoires of T cell subpopulations. Fewer TCRbeta clones were shared among CVID subjects than among healthy controls (p < 0.0001). Reportedly, TCRbeta sequences from CVID had fewer deletions and N-nucleotide insertions, and highly modified clones with 13 or more V deletions were absent from CVID.

Diagnosis of CVID followed standard criteria, namely serum IgG, IgA and/or IgM below the normal range together with specific antibody deficiency. The CVID group comprised 45 or so subjects, 15 or so female and 29 male, aged roughly 8 to 64 years with a mean age of roughly 36. Predominantly Caucasian heritage was noted among both the CVID patients and the healthy controls. At the time of study participation, every CVID subject had been on replacement immunoglobulin therapy for at least one year. No CVID subject was ill or taking immunomodulatory or immunosuppressive medication when blood was collected. Heparinized peripheral whole blood samples of roughly 5 to 8 ml were obtained from each donor. Genomic DNA from adults with common variable immune deficiency (CVID) and from healthy adult controls was used for sequencing of TCRbeta CDR3 repertoires. Diluted blood was density-centrifuged over Hypaque 1077 or Ficoll-Paque to isolate peripheral blood mononuclear cells. Genomic DNA was obtained from unsorted mononuclear cells using either Qiagen column purification or a centrifugation-based method.

The CDR3, from cysteine to phenylalanine, totals 15 residues. Part of the CDR3 DNA is given, 36 bases translated from base 1. The germline V gene encodes CDR1 SNHLY and CDR2 FYNNEI. V loses 2 bases, J loses 5 bases, and the germline ends lie 15 bases apart. A few counts support this clone. The target of this receptor is not known. The CDR3 extends 3 residues past the end of the read, so its final part is completed from the germline J gene. The rearranged chain carries TRBV2 and TRBJ2-5, with a weak D call of TRBD2 (6 bases match). The source is a human donor with common variable immunodeficiency. The material sequenced was peripheral blood mononuclear cells. The CDR3 bases that were read are TGTGCCAGCAGTGAATTGGGCAGCCGGGGGGAGACC. It encodes CASSELGSRGET. The entire CDR3 protein is CASSELGSRGETQYF. Extended through the reference TRBV2 and TRBJ2-5 proteins, this CDR3 yields the full variable domain: EPEVTQTPSHQVTQMGQEVILRCVPISNHLYFYWYRQILGQKVEFLVSFYNNEISEKSEIFDDQFSVERPDGSNFTLKIRSTKLEDSAMYFCASSELGSRGETQYFGPGTRLLVL.